A selection of T cell receptor beta chains follows, all from one sample in a study of PD-1 blockade in classical Hodgkin lymphoma. The repertoire was sequenced with immunoSEQ multiplex PCR; TCRdb's copy has only in-frame clones and lacks some. The sample has some 58,000 clones, 85% to 90% seen once. Material: peripheral blood mononuclear cells (PBMCs), obtained before the second cycle of nivolumab. These receptors were collected from a human donor with classical Hodgkin lymphoma. CDR3s include the opening cysteine and the closing phenylalanine or tryptophan. A D gene is named only where the DNA matches it firmly. Not all rows give a size; the values are once, few, many and, for expanded clones, a class.

>TRBV5-1|TRBJ2-5|.|.|14
TGCGCCAGCAGTCTTTCGGGGGTCCAAGAGACCCAGTACTTC
CASSLSGVQETQYF
>TRBV28|TRBJ1-1|.|.|16
TGTGCCAGCATTTATAGTAACAGGGCGACGAACACTGAAGCTTTCTTT
CASIYSNRATNTEAFF
>TRBV6-1|TRBJ1-5|few|.|12
TGTGCCAGCAGCGCAGGAAATCAGCCCCAGCATTTT
CASSAGNQPQHF
>TRBV7-3|TRBJ1-2|.|.|13
TGTGCCAGCAGCCGGTATGGTACGGATGGCTACACCTTC
CASSRYGTDGYTF
>TRBV5-1|TRBJ2-7|.|TRBD1|14
TGCGCCAGCAACGCCCCAGGACAGGCCTACGAGCAGTACTTC
CASNAPGQAYEQYF
>TRBV19|TRBJ1-2|.|TRBD1|13
TGTGCCAGTAGCTCCGGGACAGATCTTGGCTACACCTTC
CASSSGTDLGYTF
>TRBV25-1|TRBJ2-7|.|TRBD2|14
TGTGCCAGCAGTGACGGGGGAGGGAGGTACGAGCAGTACTTC
CASSDGGGRYEQYF
>TRBV2|TRBJ2-3|.|TRBD1|14
TGTGCCTGGCGACAGGGGAAGGGGTCAGATACGCAGTATTTT
CAWRQGKGSDTQYF
>TRBV6-5|TRBJ1-6|.|.|16
TGTGCCAGCAGTTACGTGGAGGGCGCGCATAATTCACCCCTCCACTTT
CASSYVEGAHNSPLHF
>TRBV5-1|TRBJ2-5|.|.|14
TGCGCCAGCAGCTTGGCCTTGGTAGGAGAGACCCAGTACTTC
CASSLALVGETQYF
>TRBV6-6|TRBJ1-4|.|.|13
TGTGCCAGCGGGAATCGGATCAATGAAAAACTGTTTTTT
CASGNRINEKLFF
>TRBV7-2|TRBJ2-1|.|TRBD1|15
TGTGCCAGCAGCTTAGCTGGCAGGGGGTCCGATGAGCAGTTCTTC
CASSLAGRGSDEQFF
>TRBV19|TRBJ2-5|.|.|11
TGTGCCAGTGCAGCAGGGGAGACCCAGTACTTC
CASAAGETQYF
>TRBV5-1|TRBJ2-2|.|.|14
TGCGCCAGCAGCCCCAGGATGAACACCGGGGAGCTGTTTTTT
CASSPRMNTGELFF
>TRBV4-1|TRBJ2-2|.|.|13
TGCGCCAGCAGCCAAGAGAGGGTCGGGGAGCTGTTTTTT
CASSQERVGELFF
>TRBV6-1|TRBJ1-5|.|TRBD1|16
TGTGCCAGCAGTGAAGCGTACAGGGGGTACCCTCAGCCCCAGCATTTT
CASSEAYRGYPQPQHF
>TRBV4-2|TRBJ2-2|.|TRBD1|15
TGTGCCAGCAGCCTCCGACAGGGGTTCTCCGGGGAGCTGTTTTTT
CASSLRQGFSGELFF
>TRBV5-6|TRBJ2-5|.|.|10
TGCACCTGGGACCAAGAGACCCAGTACTTC
CTWDQETQYF
>TRBV28|TRBJ2-7|.|.|14
TGTGCCAGCAGGTCGGCGACCAGGGCCTACGAGCAGTACTTC
CASRSATRAYEQYF
>TRBV29-1|TRBJ2-7|medium-sized|.|13
TGCAGCGTTGTGGACGGGAGTGGGTTCGAGCAGTACTTC
CSVVDGSGFEQYF
>TRBV5-1|TRBJ2-5|once|TRBD2|15
TGCGCCAGCAGCTTGGGTAGCGGGGGGCAAGAGACCCAGTACTTC
CASSLGSGGQETQYF
>TRBV2|TRBJ1-6|few|TRBD1|13
TGTGCCAGCATAGGCAGGGGGAATTCACCCCTCCACTTT
CASIGRGNSPLHF
>TRBV27|TRBJ1-1|.|.|13
TGTGCCAGCAGTTCACTAATGAACACTGAAGCTTTCTTT
CASSSLMNTEAFF
>TRBV7-8|TRBJ2-4|.|.|15
TGTGCCAGCAGCTTAGCGTATAGGACTGGAAACATTCAGTACTTC
CASSLAYRTGNIQYF
>TRBV9|TRBJ2-2|.|.|15
TGTGCCAGCAGTAACAGGGCTAAGAACACCGGGGAGCTGTTTTTT
CASSNRAKNTGELFF
>TRBV5-1|TRBJ2-1|.|TRBD2|15
TGCGCCAGCAGCTTGGGGAGCGGGGGAAGTAATGAGCAGTTCTTC
CASSLGSGGSNEQFF
>TRBV6-6|TRBJ1-4|.|.|14
TGTGCCAGCAGGATGGGAGGCGGGAATGAAAAACTGTTTTTT
CASRMGGGNEKLFF
>TRBV5-1|TRBJ1-6|.|TRBD1|14
TGCGCCAGCAGTCGGGACAGGGAAGGTTCACCCCTCCACTTT
CASSRDREGSPLHF
>TRBV7-2|TRBJ2-7|.|.|14
TGTGCCAGCAGCTTACTCGGGGCGGGATACGAGCAGTACTTC
CASSLLGAGYEQYF
>TRBV7-9|TRBJ1-1|.|.|14
TGTGCCAGCAGCTTAGCCTTGACAGGCACTGAAGCTTTCTTT
CASSLALTGTEAFF
>TRBV5-1|TRBJ1-4|.|.|14
TGCGCCAGCAGCTTAGACAGCCCCAATGAAAAACTGTTTTTT
CASSLDSPNEKLFF
>TRBV5-6|TRBJ2-7|.|.|12
TGTGCCAGCAGCTTGTATTTGCTCGAGCAGTACTTC
CASSLYLLEQYF
>TRBV7-9|TRBJ1-1|.|TRBD1|14
TGTGCCAGCAGCCAAAGACAGGGGGGCACTGAAGCTTTCTTT
CASSQRQGGTEAFF
>TRBV11-2|TRBJ1-2|few|.|15
TGTGCCAGCAGCTTAGTGGGAAGGCGGTCTTTCGGCTACACCTTC
CASSLVGRRSFGYTF
>TRBV5-1|TRBJ2-5|.|.|14
TGCGCCAGCAGCTCTCAGCCAGGGATGGAGACCCAGTACTTC
CASSSQPGMETQYF
>TRBV6-1|TRBJ1-6|.|.|16
TGTGCCAGCAGTGAAGGTTTTGGCAGGGTGGGATCACCCCTCCACTTT
CASSEGFGRVGSPLHF
>TRBV30|TRBJ1-2|.|.|12
TGTGCCTGGAGTCCAATCCAACTTGGTAACACCTTC
CAWSPIQLGNTF
>TRBV6-1|TRBJ2-5|.|.|15
TGTGCCAGCAGTGATTGGTCCGTGACCCAAGAGACCCAGTACTTC
CASSDWSVTQETQYF
>TRBV2|TRBJ1-1|.|TRBD1|15
TGTGCCAGCAGGGGGACAGGGAGTTTGGCCACTGAAGCTTTCTTT
CASRGTGSLATEAFF
>TRBV7-8|TRBJ1-2|.|.|15
TGTGCCAGCAGCCCCCCCCGGGTCAGTAACTATGGCTACACCTTC
CASSPPRVSNYGYTF
>TRBV4-2|TRBJ2-1|.|.|13
TGTGCCAGCAGCCAAGGGTGGGACAATGAGCAGTTCTTC
CASSQGWDNEQFF
>TRBV19|TRBJ2-6|.|.|17
TGTGCCAGTAGTATAGCCCCTAGCGCTGCTGGGGCCAACGTCCTGACTTTC
CASSIAPSAAGANVLTF
>TRBV5-1|TRBJ2-1|.|TRBD2|15
TGCGCCAGCAGCTTGGGACTAGCGGGATACAATGAGCAGTTCTTC
CASSLGLAGYNEQFF
>TRBV5-1|TRBJ2-2|.|TRBD1|16
TGCGCCAGCAGCCTATGGACAGGGCATGATACCGGGGAGCTGTTTTTT
CASSLWTGHDTGELFF
>TRBV9|TRBJ2-1|.|.|16
TGTGCCAGCAGCGTAGGAGGGGGGACAAAGGACAATGAGCAGTTCTTC
CASSVGGGTKDNEQFF
>TRBV6-6|TRBJ2-3|.|.|11
TGTGCCAGCAGTTACGCAGATACGCAGTATTTT
CASSYADTQYF
>TRBV30|TRBJ2-7|.|TRBD2|13
TGTGCCTGGAGTCTAGCGGGGGTCGGGGAGCAGTACTTC
CAWSLAGVGEQYF
>TRBV6-5|TRBJ1-1|.|.|15
TGTGCCAGCAGTTACGGGGGCGCTCGGAACACTGAAGCTTTCTTT
CASSYGGARNTEAFF
>TRBV18|TRBJ2-3|.|.|16
TGTGCCAGCTCACCAGAGTTAGGGTCTGGGACAGATACGCAGTATTTT
CASSPELGSGTDTQYF
>TRBV7-9|TRBJ1-4|.|.|11
TGTGCCAGCAGCCCGAAGGAAAAACTGTTTTTT
CASSPKEKLFF
>TRBV7-9|TRBJ1-2|.|.|14
TGTGCCAGCAGCGACCTGGGAAGACTCTATGGCTACACCTTC
CASSDLGRLYGYTF